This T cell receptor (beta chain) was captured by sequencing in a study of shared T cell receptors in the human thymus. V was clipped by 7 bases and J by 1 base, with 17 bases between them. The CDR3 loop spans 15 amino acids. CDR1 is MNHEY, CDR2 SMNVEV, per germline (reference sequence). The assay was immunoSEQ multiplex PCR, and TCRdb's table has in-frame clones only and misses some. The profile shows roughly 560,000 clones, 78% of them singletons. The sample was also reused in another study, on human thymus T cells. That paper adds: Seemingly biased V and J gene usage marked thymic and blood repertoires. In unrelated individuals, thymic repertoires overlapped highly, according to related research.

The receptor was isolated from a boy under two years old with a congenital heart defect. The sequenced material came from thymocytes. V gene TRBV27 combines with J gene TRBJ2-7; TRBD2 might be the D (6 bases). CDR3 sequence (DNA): TGTGCCAGCAATACCCGGGGAGGTCCTTCCTACGAGCAGTACTTC. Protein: CASNTRGGPSYEQYF.